These 15 T cell receptor beta chains were sequenced from one sample in a study of blood T cells in healthy people across ages. Then a second PCR, running about 6 to 12 cycles, was carried out with a sample-barcoded 5' primer and a J-beta primer mix. Using its own MiXCR run on the 5' RACE reads, TCRdb lists one record per CDR3 protein. The sample yields hundreds of thousands of distinct CDR3 sequences, 20% to 25% seen once. This sample was also put to use in a study of T cells of mothers and their children.

The sample taken for sequencing was blood. All receptors derive from a boy between 10 and 17 years old in good health.

This clonotype has only a few counts. The rearrangement uses TRBV7-2 and TRBJ2-2, with 7 bases matching TRBD2. The CDR3 has 14 residues. With 6 bases clipped from V and 7 bases from J, the junction kept 8 bases outside the gene matches. Germline values: CDR1 SGHTA, CDR2 FQGNSA. The CDR3, as DNA: TGTGCCAGCAGTCGTGGACTAGTTGGCGGGGAGCTGTTTTTT. Translating it yields CASSRGLVGGELFF.

The V gene is TRBV18, the J gene TRBJ2-7; D is unclear. The CDR3 is 14 residues long. CDR1 is KGHSH and CDR2 is LQKENI in the germline V gene. V was trimmed by 1 base and J by 7 bases, leaving 14 bases between them. Here the CDR3 DNA reads TGTGCCAGCTCACCACTTACGGGCCGTGCGGAGCAGTACTTC. Protein sequence: CASSPLTGRAEQYF.

This clonotype has a handful of counts. The junction shows a germline mismatch at one end, possibly a read error. The V and J genes are TRBV5-1 and TRBJ2-5; tentative D call: TRBD2 (5 bases). This CDR3 has 13 amino acids. Germline lookup yields CDR1 SGHRS and CDR2 YFSETQ. DNA of the CDR3: TGCGCCAGAACCCCGCCTGACTACAATGAGCGGTTCTTC. This gives the protein CARTPPDYNERFF.

J is TRBJ1-4 and V is TRBV3-1; 9 bases line up with TRBD1. The junction had 6 bases not matched to a gene; V was cut back by 5 bases and J by 5 bases. This CDR3 region has 15 residues. Germline values: CDR1 LGHDT, CDR2 YNNKEL (reference sequence). The CDR3: CASSSRQGGNEKLFF. DNA of the CDR3: TGTGCCAGCAGCTCCCGACAGGGGGGAAATGAAAAACTGTTTTTT.

This sequence joins TRBV28 and TRBJ2-5; D is possibly TRBD2 (6 bases). Germline V lookup: CDR1 MDHEN, CDR2 SYDVKM. This CDR3 has 14 residues. Trimming cost V 6 bases and J 5 bases, with 16 bases left between them. CDR3 residues: CASSPAGSMETQYF. The DNA for the CDR3 is TGTGCCAGCAGCCCCGCGGGGAGCATGGAGACCCAGTACTTC.

This chain connects TRBV20-1 to TRBJ2-7, with TRBD2 matching 9 bases. V lost 6 bases, J lost 2 bases, and 8 bases stayed unmatched. This CDR3 region has 14 residues. Per germline, CDR1 DFQATT and CDR2 SNEGSKA (reference sequence). CDR3 coding DNA: TGCAGTGCCTTTAGCGGGGGCCTTACCTACGAGCAGTACTTC. Translation: CSAFSGGLTYEQYF.

This clonotype was observed a few times. V usage is TRBV5-1 and J usage is TRBJ2-1, with 7 bases matching TRBD2. With V trimmed by 4 bases and J by 4 bases, 5 bases remained unmatched. Looked up from germline, CDR1 is SGHRS and CDR2 is YFSETQ. The CDR3 has 14 amino acids. The CDR3 loop is CASSGGVEYNEQFF. In DNA form, the CDR3 reads TGCGCCAGCAGCGGGGGGGTTGAATACAATGAGCAGTTCTTC.

The V call is TRBV6-6, the J call TRBJ2-2; D call uncertain. The germline gives CDR1 MNHNY, CDR2 SVGAGI (reference sequence). The ends were cut back, 8 bases at V and 3 bases at J, with 13 bases in the middle. There are 14 residues in the CDR3. CDR3 residues: CASELSGYTGELFF. CDR3 DNA sequence: TGTGCCAGCGAGTTGTCGGGTTACACCGGGGAGCTGTTTTTT.

The gene calls are TRBV28 and TRBJ1-2; D perhaps matches TRBD1 (5 bases). The V end lost 3 bases, the J end lost 5 bases, and 19 bases lay between the germline ends. CDR1 and CDR2 (germline): MDHEN, SYDVKM. This CDR3 spans 16 amino acids. The CDR3, as DNA: TGTGCCAGCAGTTTTGTCGGCGGGGCAAGTTATTATGGCTACACCTTC. It translates to CASSFVGGASYYGYTF.

This clonotype has just a few counts. Germline is not matched at one junction end, which may reflect a read error. The gene calls are TRBV7-2 and TRBJ2-4; 7 nucleotides match TRBD2. The CDR3 is 13 residues long. CDR1 is SGHTA, CDR2 FQGNSA, per germline. In DNA, the CDR3 is TGTGCCAGCGGCTTAGCGGGTGAAAACATTCAGTACTTC. It translates to CASGLAGENIQYF.

The V gene is TRBV11-2, the J gene TRBJ2-1; the D gene is possibly TRBD1 (5 bases). There are 14 residues in the CDR3. The V end lost 5 bases, the J end lost 4 bases, and 12 bases lay between the germline ends. CDR1 and CDR2 from the germline V gene are SGHAT and FQNNGV. CDR3 sequence (DNA): TGTGCCAGCAGCCCAGGGTGGCAGTACAATGAGCAGTTCTTC. This gives the protein CASSPGWQYNEQFF.

V is TRBV6-5 and J is TRBJ2-5, with 7 nucleotides matching TRBD2. CDR1 MNHEY and CDR2 SVGAGI come from the germline V gene. With 5 bases clipped from V and 8 bases from J, the junction kept 8 bases outside the gene matches. The length of the CDR3 is 13 residues. The CDR3 protein is CASSTRTGGTQYF. The DNA of the CDR3 is TGTGCCAGCAGTACCAGGACGGGGGGAACCCAGTACTTC.

J is TRBJ2-5 and V is TRBV4-3, with a weak D call TRBD2 (7 bases). The end of the DNA fits TRBJ2-7 better, so the J call may be wrong. Germline V gene data show CDR1 as LGHNA and CDR2 as YSLEER. This CDR3 region has 15 residues. The CDR3 protein is CASSQDKGGSYEQYF. In DNA form, the CDR3 reads TGCGCCAGCAGCCAAGATAAGGGGGGGAGCTACGAGCAGTACTTC.

This clonotype was counted ten times or more. A junction boundary mismatches the germline segment, possibly from a read error. This chain uses TRBV5-1 with TRBJ1-1; the D gene is possibly TRBD1 (5 bases). The V gene's germline CDR1 is SGHRS and CDR2 YFSETQ. This CDR3 spans 13 amino acids. The CDR3 DNA reads TGTGCCAGCAGCTTAGGGACCAACACTGAAGCTTTCTTT. Amino acid sequence: CASSLGTNTEAFF. Variable domain in full (rest from reference TRBV5-1 and TRBJ1-1): KAGVTQTPRYLIKTRGQQVTLSCSPISGHRSVSWYQQTPGQGLQFLFEYFSETQRNKGNFPGRFSGRQFSNSRSEMNVSTLELGDSALYLCASSLGTNTEAFFGQGTRLTVV.

This clonotype was recorded a few times. The gene calls are TRBV20-1 and TRBJ2-1, with 7 bases aligning to TRBD2. CDR1 and CDR2 from the germline V gene are DFQATT and SNEGSKA (reference sequence). V shed 2 bases, J shed 10 bases, and the junction held 8 bases outside the gene matches. CDR3 length equals 13 residues. The CDR3 bases are TGCAGTGCTAGATGGTCTCGGGGGGAGGAGCAGTTCTTC. It codes for CSARWSRGEEQFF.